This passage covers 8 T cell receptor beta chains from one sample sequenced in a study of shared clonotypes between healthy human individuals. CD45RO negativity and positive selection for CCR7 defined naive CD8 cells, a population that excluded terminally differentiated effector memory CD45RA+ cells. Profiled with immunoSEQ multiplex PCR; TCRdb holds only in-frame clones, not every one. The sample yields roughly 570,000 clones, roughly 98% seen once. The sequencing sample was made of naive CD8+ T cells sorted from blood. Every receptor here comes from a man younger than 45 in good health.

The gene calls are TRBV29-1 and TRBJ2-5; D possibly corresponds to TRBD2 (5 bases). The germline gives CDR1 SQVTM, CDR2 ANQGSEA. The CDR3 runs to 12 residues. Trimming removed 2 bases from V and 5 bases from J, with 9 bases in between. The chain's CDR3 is CSVESGLETQYF. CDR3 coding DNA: TGCAGCGTTGAATCGGGGTTGGAGACCCAGTACTTC. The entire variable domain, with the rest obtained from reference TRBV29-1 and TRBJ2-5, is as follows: SAVISQKPSRDICQRGTSLTIQCQVDSQVTMMFWYRQQPGQSLTLIATANQGSEATYESGFVIDKFPISRPNLTFSTLTVSNMSPEDSSIYLCSVESGLETQYFGPGTRLLVL.

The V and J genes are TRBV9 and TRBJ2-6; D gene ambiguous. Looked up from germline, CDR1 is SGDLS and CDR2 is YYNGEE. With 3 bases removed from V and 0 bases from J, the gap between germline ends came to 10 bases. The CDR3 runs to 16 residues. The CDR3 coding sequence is TGTGCCAGCAGCGCGGATCTGATCTCTGGGGCCAACGTCCTGACTTTC. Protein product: CASSADLISGANVLTF.

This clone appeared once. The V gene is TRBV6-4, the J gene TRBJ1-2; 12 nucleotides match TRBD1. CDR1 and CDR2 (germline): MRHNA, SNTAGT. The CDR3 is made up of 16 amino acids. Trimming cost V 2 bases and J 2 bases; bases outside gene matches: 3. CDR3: CASSDTGTGGNYGYTF. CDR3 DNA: TGTGCCAGCAGTGACACCGGGACAGGGGGCAACTATGGCTACACCTTC.

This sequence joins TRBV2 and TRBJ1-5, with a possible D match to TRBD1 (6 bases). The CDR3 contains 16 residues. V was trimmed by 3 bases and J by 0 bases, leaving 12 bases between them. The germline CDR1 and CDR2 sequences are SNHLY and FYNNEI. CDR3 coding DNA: TGTGCCAGCAGTGAGTTACGGGGGCATAGCAATCAGCCCCAGCATTTT. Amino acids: CASSELRGHSNQPQHF.

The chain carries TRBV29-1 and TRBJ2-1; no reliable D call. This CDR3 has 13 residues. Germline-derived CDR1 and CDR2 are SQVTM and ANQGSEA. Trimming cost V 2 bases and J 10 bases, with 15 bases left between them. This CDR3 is CSVELPLRQEQFF. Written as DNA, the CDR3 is TGCAGCGTTGAACTCCCCTTGCGCCAGGAGCAGTTCTTC.

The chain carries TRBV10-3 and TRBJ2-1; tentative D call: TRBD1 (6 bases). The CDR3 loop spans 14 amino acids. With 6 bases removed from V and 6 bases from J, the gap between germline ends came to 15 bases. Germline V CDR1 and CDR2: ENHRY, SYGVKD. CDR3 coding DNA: TGTGCCATCAGAGGGGGTGGGGAGTTCAATGAGCAGTTCTTC. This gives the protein CAIRGGGEFNEQFF.

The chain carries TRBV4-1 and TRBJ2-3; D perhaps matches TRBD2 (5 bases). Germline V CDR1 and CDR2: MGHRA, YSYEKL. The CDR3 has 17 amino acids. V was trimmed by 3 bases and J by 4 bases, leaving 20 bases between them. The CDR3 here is CASSHDNEYKEADTQYF. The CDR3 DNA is TGCGCCAGCAGCCACGACAATGAATATAAGGAGGCAGATACGCAGTATTTT.

As DNA, the CDR3 is TGCAGCGTTCCAGACGGGACTAGCGGGTGGAATGAGCAGTTCTTC. Translated, it gives CSVPDGTSGWNEQFF. The rearrangement links TRBV29-1 to TRBJ2-1, with TRBD2 identical over 12 bases. Trimming cost V 5 bases and J 7 bases; bases outside gene matches: 9. The CDR3 covers 15 residues. Germline V gene sequence: CDR1 SQVTM, CDR2 ANQGSEA.